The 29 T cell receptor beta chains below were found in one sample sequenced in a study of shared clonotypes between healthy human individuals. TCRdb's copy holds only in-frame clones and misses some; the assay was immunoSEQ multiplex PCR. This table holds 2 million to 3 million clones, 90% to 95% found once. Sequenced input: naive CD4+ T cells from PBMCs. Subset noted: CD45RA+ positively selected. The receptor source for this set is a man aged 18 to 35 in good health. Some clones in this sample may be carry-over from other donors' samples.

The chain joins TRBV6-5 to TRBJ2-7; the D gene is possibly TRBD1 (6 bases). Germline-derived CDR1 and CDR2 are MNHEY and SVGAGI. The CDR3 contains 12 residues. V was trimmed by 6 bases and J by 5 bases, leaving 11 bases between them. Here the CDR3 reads CASSLDRNEQYF. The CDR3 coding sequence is TGTGCCAGCAGCCTCGACAGGAACGAGCAGTACTTC.

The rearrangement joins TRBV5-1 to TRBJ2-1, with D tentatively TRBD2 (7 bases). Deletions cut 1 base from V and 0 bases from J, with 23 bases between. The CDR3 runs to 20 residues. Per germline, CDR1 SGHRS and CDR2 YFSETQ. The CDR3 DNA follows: TGCGCCAGCAGCTTGAGGGCGGGGGCCATGGACCTCAGCTCCTACAATGAGCAGTTCTTC. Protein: CASSLRAGAMDLSSYNEQFF.

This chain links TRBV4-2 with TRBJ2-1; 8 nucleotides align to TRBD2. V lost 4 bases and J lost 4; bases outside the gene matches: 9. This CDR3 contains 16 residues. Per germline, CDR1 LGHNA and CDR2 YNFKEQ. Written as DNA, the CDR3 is TGTGCCAGCAGCCCGTTTTCGAGCGGGAGTTACAATGAGCAGTTCTTC. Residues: CASSPFSSGSYNEQFF.

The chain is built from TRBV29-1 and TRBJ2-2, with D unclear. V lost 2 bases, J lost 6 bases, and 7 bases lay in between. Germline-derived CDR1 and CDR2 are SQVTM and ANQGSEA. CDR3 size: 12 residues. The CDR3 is CSVERVAGELFF. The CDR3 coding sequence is TGCAGCGTTGAAAGGGTGGCCGGGGAGCTGTTTTTT.

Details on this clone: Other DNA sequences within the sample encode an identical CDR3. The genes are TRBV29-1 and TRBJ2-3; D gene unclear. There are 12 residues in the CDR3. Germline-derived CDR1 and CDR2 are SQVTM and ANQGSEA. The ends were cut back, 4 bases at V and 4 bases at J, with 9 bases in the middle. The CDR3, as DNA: TGCAGCGTTGCCAGTGGGGCAGATACGCAGTATTTT. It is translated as CSVASGADTQYF.

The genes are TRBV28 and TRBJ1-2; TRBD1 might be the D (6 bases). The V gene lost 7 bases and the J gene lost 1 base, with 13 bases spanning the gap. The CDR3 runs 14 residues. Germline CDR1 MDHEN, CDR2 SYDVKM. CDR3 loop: CASIEQGLNYGYTF. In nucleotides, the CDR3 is TGTGCCAGCATTGAACAGGGCCTTAACTATGGCTACACCTTC.

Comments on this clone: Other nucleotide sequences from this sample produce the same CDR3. CDR3 sequence reads: CASRTGTGTYEQYF. The CDR3 DNA is TGTGCCAGCAGGACCGGGACAGGGACCTACGAGCAGTACTTC. V is TRBV6-6 and J is TRBJ2-7, with 9 bases matching TRBD1. V shed 6 bases and J 2 bases; nucleotides not matched to a gene: 5. CDR3 length: 14 amino acids. The germline V gene encodes CDR1 MNHNY and CDR2 SVGAGI (reference sequence).

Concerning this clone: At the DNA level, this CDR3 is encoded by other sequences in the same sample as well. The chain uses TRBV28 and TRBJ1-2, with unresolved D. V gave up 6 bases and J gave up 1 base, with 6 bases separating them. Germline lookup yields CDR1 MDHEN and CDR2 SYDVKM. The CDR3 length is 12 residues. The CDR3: CASSLVNYGYTF. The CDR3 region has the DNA TGTGCCAGCAGCTTGGTTAACTATGGCTACACCTTC.

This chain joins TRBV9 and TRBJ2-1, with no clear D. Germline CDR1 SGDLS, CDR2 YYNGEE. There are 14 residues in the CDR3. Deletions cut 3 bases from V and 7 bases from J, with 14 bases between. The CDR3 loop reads CASSERTPGNEQFF. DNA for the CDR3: TGTGCCAGCAGCGAAAGGACCCCCGGGAATGAGCAGTTCTTC.

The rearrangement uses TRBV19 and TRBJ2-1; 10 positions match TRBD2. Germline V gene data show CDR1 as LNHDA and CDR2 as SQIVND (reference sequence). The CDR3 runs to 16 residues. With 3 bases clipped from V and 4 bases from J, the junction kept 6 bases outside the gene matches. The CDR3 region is CASSMGLAGGYNEQFF. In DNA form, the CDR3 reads TGTGCCAGTAGTATGGGCTTAGCGGGGGGATACAATGAGCAGTTCTTC.

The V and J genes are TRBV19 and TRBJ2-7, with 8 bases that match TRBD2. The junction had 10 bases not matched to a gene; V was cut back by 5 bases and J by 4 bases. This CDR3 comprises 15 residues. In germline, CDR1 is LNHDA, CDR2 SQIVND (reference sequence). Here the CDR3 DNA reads TGTGCCAGTAGTTCCGGGACTAGTCTTATTTACGAGCAGTACTTC. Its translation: CASSSGTSLIYEQYF. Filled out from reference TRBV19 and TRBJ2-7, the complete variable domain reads DGGITQSPKYLFRKEGQNVTLSCEQNLNHDAMYWYRQDPGQGLRLIYYSQIVNDFQKGDIAEGYSVSREKKESFPLTVTSAQKNPTAFYLCASSSGTSLIYEQYFGPGTRLTVT.

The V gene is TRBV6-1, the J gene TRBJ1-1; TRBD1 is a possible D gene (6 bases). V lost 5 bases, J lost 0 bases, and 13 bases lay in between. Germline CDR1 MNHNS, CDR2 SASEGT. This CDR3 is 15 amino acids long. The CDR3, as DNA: TGTGCCAGCAGTCAAATGGACAGTATGAACACTGAAGCTTTCTTT. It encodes CASSQMDSMNTEAFF.

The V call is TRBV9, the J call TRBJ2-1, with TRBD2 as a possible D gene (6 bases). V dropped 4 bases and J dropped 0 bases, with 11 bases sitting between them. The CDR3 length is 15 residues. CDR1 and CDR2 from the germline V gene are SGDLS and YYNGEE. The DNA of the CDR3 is TGTGCCAGCAGCAACTTCGGGAGCTCCTACAATGAGCAGTTCTTC. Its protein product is CASSNFGSSYNEQFF.

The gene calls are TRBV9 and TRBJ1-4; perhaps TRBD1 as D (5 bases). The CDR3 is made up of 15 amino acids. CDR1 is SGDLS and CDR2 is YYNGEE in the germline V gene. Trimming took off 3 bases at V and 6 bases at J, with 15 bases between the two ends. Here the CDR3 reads CASSASVREDEKLFF. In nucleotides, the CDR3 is TGTGCCAGCAGCGCATCGGTCAGGGAAGATGAAAAACTGTTTTTT.

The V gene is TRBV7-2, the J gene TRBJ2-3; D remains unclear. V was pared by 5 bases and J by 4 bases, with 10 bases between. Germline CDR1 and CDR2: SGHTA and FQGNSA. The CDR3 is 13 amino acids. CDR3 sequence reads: CASSTRPSDTQYF. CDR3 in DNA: TGTGCCAGCAGCACCCGACCCTCAGATACGCAGTATTTT.

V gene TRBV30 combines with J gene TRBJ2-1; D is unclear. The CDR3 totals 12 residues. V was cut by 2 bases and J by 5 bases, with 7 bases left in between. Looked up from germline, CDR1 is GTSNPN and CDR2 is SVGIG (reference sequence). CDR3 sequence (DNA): TGTGCCTGGAGTTTTAGACACAATGAGCAGTTCTTC. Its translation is CAWSFRHNEQFF.

The chain's CDR3 is CASMEDEGGNTIYF. The CDR3 nucleotides read TGTGCCAGCATGGAGGACGAAGGAGGAAACACCATATATTTT. This chain uses TRBV2 with TRBJ1-3, with no clear D. This CDR3 region has 14 residues. V lost 7 bases and J lost 4, with 14 bases in between. CDR1 is SNHLY, CDR2 FYNNEI, per germline.

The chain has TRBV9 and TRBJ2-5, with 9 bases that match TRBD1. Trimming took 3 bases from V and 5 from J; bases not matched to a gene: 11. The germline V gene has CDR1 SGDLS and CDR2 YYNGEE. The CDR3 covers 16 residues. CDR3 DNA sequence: TGTGCCAGCAGCGCCCACCTCCAGACAGGGGGGGAGACCCAGTACTTC. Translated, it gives CASSAHLQTGGETQYF.

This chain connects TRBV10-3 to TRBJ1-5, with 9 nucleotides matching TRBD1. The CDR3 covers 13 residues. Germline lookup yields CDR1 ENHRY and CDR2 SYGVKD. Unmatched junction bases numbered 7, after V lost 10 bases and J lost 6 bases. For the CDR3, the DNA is TGTGCCACCTCCGGACAGGGGACTCAGCCCCAGCATTTT. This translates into CATSGQGTQPQHF.

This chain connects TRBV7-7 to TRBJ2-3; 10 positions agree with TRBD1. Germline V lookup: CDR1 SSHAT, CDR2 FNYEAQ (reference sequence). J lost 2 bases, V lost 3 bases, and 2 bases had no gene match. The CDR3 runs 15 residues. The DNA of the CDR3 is TGTGCCAGCAGCTTGGGGACAGGGGTCACAGATACGCAGTATTTT. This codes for CASSLGTGVTDTQYF.

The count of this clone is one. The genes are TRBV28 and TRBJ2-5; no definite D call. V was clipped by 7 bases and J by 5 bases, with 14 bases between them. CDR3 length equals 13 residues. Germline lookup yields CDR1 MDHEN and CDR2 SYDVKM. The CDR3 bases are TGTGCCAGCACCCCCAGGAACGGTGAGACCCAGTACTTC. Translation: CASTPRNGETQYF.

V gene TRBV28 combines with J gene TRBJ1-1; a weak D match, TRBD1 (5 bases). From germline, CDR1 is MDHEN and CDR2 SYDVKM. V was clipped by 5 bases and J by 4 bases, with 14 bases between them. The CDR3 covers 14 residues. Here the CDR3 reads CASSTTRGLTEAFF. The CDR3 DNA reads TGTGCCAGCAGTACCACCCGGGGCCTCACTGAAGCTTTCTTT.

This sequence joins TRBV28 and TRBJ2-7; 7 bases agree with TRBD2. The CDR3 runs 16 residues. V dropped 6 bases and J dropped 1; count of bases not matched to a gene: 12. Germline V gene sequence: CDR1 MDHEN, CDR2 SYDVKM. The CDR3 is CASSFVGASGSYEQYF. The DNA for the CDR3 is TGTGCCAGCAGCTTCGTAGGGGCTAGCGGTTCCTACGAGCAGTACTTC.

CDR3 sequence: CASSLIPKDTQYF. The DNA of the CDR3 is TGTGCCAGCTCATTGATTCCCAAGGATACGCAGTATTTT. The chain has TRBV18 and TRBJ2-3, with D hard to call. Germline V gives CDR1 KGHSH, CDR2 LQKENI. The CDR3 length is 13 residues. V gave up 5 bases and J gave up 6 bases, with 12 bases separating them.

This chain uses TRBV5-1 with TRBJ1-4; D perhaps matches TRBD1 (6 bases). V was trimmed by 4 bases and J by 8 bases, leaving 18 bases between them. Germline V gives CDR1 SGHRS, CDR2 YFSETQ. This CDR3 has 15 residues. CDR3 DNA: TGCGCCAGCAGCCCCCTTACAGGGTTGGGCGAAAAACTGTTTTTT. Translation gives CASSPLTGLGEKLFF.

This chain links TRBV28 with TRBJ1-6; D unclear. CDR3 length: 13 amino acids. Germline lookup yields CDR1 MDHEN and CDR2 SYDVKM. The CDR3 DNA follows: TGTGCTGCTGGCGTGTCCTATAATTCACCCCTCCACTTT. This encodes CAAGVSYNSPLHF.

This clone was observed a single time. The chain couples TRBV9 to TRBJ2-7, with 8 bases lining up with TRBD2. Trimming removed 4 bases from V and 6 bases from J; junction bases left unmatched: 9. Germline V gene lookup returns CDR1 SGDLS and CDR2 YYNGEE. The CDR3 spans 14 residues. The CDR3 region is CASSPPAGVSEQYF. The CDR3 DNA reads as TGTGCCAGCAGCCCCCCAGCGGGAGTTAGCGAGCAGTACTTC.

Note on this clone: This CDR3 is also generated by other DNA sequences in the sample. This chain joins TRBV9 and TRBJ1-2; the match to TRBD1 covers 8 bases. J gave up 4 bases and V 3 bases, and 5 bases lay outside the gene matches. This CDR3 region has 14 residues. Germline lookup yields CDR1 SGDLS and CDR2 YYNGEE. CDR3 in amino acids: CASSALQGVYGYTF. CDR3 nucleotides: TGTGCCAGCAGCGCGCTACAGGGGGTCTATGGCTACACCTTC.

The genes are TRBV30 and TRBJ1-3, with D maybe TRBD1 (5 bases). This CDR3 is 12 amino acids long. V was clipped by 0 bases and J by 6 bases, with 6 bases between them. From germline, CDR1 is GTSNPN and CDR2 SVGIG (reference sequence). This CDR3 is CAWSVTANTIYF. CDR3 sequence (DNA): TGTGCCTGGAGTGTGACAGCAAACACCATATATTTT.